The clone carrying this T cell receptor (beta chain) has a count of ten or more. Its specificity is not known. Donors uniformly comprised healthy Caucasians. TCRdb re-analysed the 5' RACE reads in MiXCR, keeping a single row per CDR3 protein. The data contain roughly 490,000 distinct CDR3 sequences, 13% to 15% of them singletons. This sample was taken from a study of identical twins. Points from the study as a whole: Cord blood's abundant beta clonotypes had fewer insertions, unlike memory repertoires.

The ends lost 5 bases at V and 6 bases at J; junction bases unmatched: 6. The CDR3 sequence is 13 residues long. This same sample was also taken into another study, of yellow fever vaccine responses in identical twins. From that report: Twins reportedly appeared to share part of their vaccine T cell response while keeping part individual.

This chain joins TRBV12-3 or TRBV12-4 and TRBJ1-1; 7 positions agree with TRBD1. Input material: CD4+ T cells sorted from blood. This clonotype was sampled from a woman aged 18-29 years in good health. The CDR3 spells CASSPRQGAEAFF. DNA of the CDR3: TGTGCCAGCAGTCCCCGACAGGGCGCTGAAGCTTTCTTT.